The entry below gives a single TCR beta chain sequence along with its context. Its antigen is undetermined. The data belong to a study of blood T cells in healthy people across ages. Regarding the study as a whole: Naive T cell percentage strongly correlated with TCR beta diversity.

Per-sample yields of isolated PBMCs were at least 6.5 million. With 7 bases removed from V and 1 base from J, the gap between germline ends came to 14 bases. Germline loops: CDR1 MDHEN, CDR2 SYDVKM. This CDR3 is built from 15 residues. It was with a sample-barcoded 5' primer and a J-beta primer mix that a second PCR of about 6 to 12 cycles was run. A 12-random-nucleotide template-switch adaptor tagged each cDNA molecule. MiXCR, applied by TCRdb to the 5' RACE reads, yields one record per CDR3 protein. In the table there are around 1,600,000 distinct CDR3 sequences, roughly 43% of which are singletons.

The receptor comes from a woman under 30 in good health. V usage is TRBV28 and J usage is TRBJ2-1; possibly TRBD2 for D (5 bases). The sequenced sample consisted of blood. The CDR3 nucleotides read TGTGCCAGCACCCCAGTTCGGGGTTCCTACAATGAGCAGTTCTTC. It specifies CASTPVRGSYNEQFF. Supplemented by reference TRBV28 and TRBJ2-1, the full variable domain reads DVKVTQSSRYLVKRTGEKVFLECVQDMDHENMFWYRQDPGLGLRLIYFSYDVKMKEKGDIPEGYSVSREKKERFSLILESASTNQTSMYLCASTPVRGSYNEQFFGPGTRLTVL.